The clone carrying this T cell receptor (beta chain) was counted between two and nine times. Antigen: not known. Sequencing used cDNA as its template, made by extracting RNA and reverse transcribing it. This table comes from immunoSEQ multiplex PCR, and its TCRdb copy is limited to in-frame clones, with some not included. This sample has about 140,000 clones, with about three fifths found just once. These data are taken from a study of CD8+ T cells in alopecia areata. V trimming: 7 bases; J trimming: 5 bases; junction bases outside the gene matches: 7. This CDR3 region has 14 residues. CDR1 is SNHLY and CDR2 is FYNNEI in the germline V gene. Separation by sorting yielded CD4+ and CD8+ T cells from PBMCs. Study results and limitations: Normal skin's resident alphabeta T cells are sequenced alongside lesional scalp T cells. Clarity of TCR sharing across patients fell short of that in mice, possibly HLA-related. Researchers report lesional scalp, most notably alopecia totalis/universalis, outstripped normal scalp in clonality.

V usage is TRBV2 and J usage is TRBJ1-5; 8 positions agree with TRBD1. Sequenced input: CD4+ T cells sorted from blood. This receptor was obtained from a human donor in good health. The CDR3 protein is CASKLSGGHQPQHF. The DNA for the CDR3 is TGTGCCAGCAAACTTTCAGGGGGCCATCAGCCCCAGCATTTT.